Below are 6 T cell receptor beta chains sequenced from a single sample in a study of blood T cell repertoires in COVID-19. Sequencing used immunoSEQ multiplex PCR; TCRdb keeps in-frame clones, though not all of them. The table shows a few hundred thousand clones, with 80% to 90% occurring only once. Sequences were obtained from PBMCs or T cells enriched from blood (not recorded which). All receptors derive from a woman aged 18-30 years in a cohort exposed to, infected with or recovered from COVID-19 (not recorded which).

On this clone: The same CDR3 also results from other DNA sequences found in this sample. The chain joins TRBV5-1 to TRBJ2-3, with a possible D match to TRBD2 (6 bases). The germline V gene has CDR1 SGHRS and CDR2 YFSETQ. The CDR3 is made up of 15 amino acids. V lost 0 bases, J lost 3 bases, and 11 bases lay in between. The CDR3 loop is CASSLDGGRTDTQYF. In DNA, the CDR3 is TGCGCCAGCAGCTTGGATGGAGGGAGGACAGATACGCAGTATTTT.

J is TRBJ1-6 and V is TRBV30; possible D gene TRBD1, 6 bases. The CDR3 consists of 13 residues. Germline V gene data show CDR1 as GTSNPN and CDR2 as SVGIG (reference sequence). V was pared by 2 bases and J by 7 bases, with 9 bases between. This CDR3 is CAWSPQGNSPLHF. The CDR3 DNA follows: TGTGCCTGGAGTCCTCAGGGGAATTCACCCCTCCACTTT.

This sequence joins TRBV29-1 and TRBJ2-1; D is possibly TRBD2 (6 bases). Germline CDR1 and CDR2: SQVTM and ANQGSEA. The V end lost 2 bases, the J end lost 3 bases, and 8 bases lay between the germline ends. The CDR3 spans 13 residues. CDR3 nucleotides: TGCAGCGTTGAAACGGGGGTCTACAATGAGCAGTTCTTC. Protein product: CSVETGVYNEQFF.

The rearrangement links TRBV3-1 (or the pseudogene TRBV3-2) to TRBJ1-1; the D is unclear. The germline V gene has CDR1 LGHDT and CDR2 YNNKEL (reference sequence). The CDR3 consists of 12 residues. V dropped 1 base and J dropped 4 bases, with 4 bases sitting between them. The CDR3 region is CASSQGLTEAFF. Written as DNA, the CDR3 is TGTGCCAGCAGCCAAGGTCTCACTGAAGCTTTCTTT.

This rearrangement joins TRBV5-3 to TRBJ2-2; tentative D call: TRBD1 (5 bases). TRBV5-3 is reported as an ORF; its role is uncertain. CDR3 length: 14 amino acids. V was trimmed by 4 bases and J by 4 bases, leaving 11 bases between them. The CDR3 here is CARSRQSITGELFF. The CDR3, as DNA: TGTGCCAGAAGCCGACAGAGTATCACCGGGGAGCTGTTTTTT.

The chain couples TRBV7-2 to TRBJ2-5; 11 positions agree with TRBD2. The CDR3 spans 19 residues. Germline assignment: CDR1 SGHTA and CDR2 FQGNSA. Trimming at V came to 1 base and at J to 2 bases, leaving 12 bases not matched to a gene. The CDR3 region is CASSLVWSGTSGFQETQYF. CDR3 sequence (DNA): TGTGCCAGCAGCTTAGTGTGGTCTGGGACTAGCGGTTTTCAAGAGACCCAGTACTTC.